Listed below are T cell receptor beta chains from one sample, sequenced in a study of response to subunit inactivated influenza vaccine. From the RT-PCR reads, TCRdb called clonotypes with MiXCR, one entry per CDR3 protein. The repertoire holds 450,000 to 600,000 distinct CDR3 sequences, with about 7.2% as singletons. The input for sequencing was PBMCs from blood, taken 23 to 25 months after vaccination. The receptors originated from a man between 50 and 75 years old who received an inactivated influenza vaccine. The CDR3 runs from the conserved cysteine through the conserved F or W. A D gene is named only where the DNA matches it firmly. Part of the rows lack a size; the others show once, few, many or a class for expanded clones.

v_gene	abundance	j_gene	d_gene	CDR3aa	CDR3nt
TRBV5-1	-	TRBJ1-2	-	CASSLAPDGLYGYTF	TGCGCCAGCAGCTTGGCCCCGGACGGCCTCTATGGCTACACCTTC
TRBV20-1	few	TRBJ1-5	-	CSVGGLDQPQHF	TGCAGTGTAGGGGGGCTGGATCAGCCCCAGCATTTT
TRBV4-1	few	TRBJ2-7	TRBD1	CASSQTPGTGLYEQYF	TGCGCCAGCAGCCAGACTCCCGGGACAGGACTTTACGAGCAGTACTTC
TRBV14	-	TRBJ2-7	-	CASSHNPLGGNEQYF	TGTGCCAGCAGCCATAACCCGTTAGGGGGAAACGAGCAGTACTTC
TRBV4-2	few	TRBJ2-1	TRBD2	CASSQDLGGASYNEQFF	TGTGCCAGCAGCCAAGATCTGGGAGGGGCTTCCTACAATGAGCAGTTCTTC
TRBV27	few	TRBJ2-1	-	CASSWSRSYNEQFF	TGTGCCAGCAGCTGGTCCAGGTCCTACAATGAGCAGTTCTTC
TRBV10-3	many	TRBJ1-6	-	CAISEARDSPLHF	TGTGCCATCAGTGAAGCCCGGGATTCACCCCTCCACTTT
TRBV29-1	few	TRBJ2-7	TRBD1	CSVDTGDRPYEQYF	TGCAGCGTTGATACAGGGGATCGGCCCTACGAGCAGTACTTC
TRBV20-1	few	TRBJ2-7	TRBD2	CSAKKSSGIHEQYF	TGCAGTGCTAAGAAAAGTAGCGGGATCCACGAGCAGTACTTC
TRBV6-2/TRBV6-3	many	TRBJ1-2	-	CASSYLQVEDYGYTF	TGTGCCAGCAGCTACCTCCAGGTCGAGGACTATGGCTACACCTTC
TRBV20-1	-	TRBJ2-1	TRBD2	CSARSGSGAYNEQFF	TGCAGTGCTAGAAGCGGGAGTGGCGCATACAATGAGCAGTTCTTC
TRBV20-1	few	TRBJ2-5	TRBD2	CSRRRLARETQYF	TGCAGCCGGCGAAGACTAGCGAGAGAGACCCAGTACTTC
TRBV10-3	-	TRBJ1-4	TRBD1	CANPRKCQGVSDEKLFF	TGTGCCAACCCAAGGAAGTGTCAGGGGGTCTCGGATGAAAAACTGTTTTTT
TRBV13	few	TRBJ1-1	-	CASSTRVGNTEAFF	TGTGCCAGCAGCACGAGAGTCGGGAACACTGAAGCTTTCTTT
TRBV12-3/TRBV12-4	few	TRBJ1-2	-	CASGYRTAYGYTF	TGTGCCAGCGGGTACCGGACAGCCTATGGCTACACCTTC
TRBV11-2	many	TRBJ1-6	-	CASSLDRWENSPLHF	TGTGCCAGCAGCTTAGATAGGTGGGAGAATTCACCCCTCCACTTT
TRBV6-5	many	TRBJ1-6	-	CASSYGTWGPSYNSPLHF	TGTGCCAGCAGTTACGGGACTTGGGGGCCCTCCTATAATTCACCCCTCCACTTT
TRBV24-1	few	TRBJ1-5	-	CATSGDGTNQPQHF	TGTGCCACCAGTGGTGACGGGACGAATCAGCCCCAGCATTTT
TRBV11-2	-	TRBJ2-7	TRBD1	CASSPNLGQGTYEQYF	TGTGCCAGCAGCCCTAACCTGGGACAGGGAACCTACGAGCAGTACTTC
TRBV20-1	-	TRBJ1-2	TRBD1	CSVQDRDGYGYTF	TGCAGTGTCCAGGACAGGGACGGTTATGGCTACACCTTC
TRBV29-1	few	TRBJ1-5	-	CSVLEDNTQPQHF	TGCAGCGTCCTAGAGGACAATACTCAGCCCCAGCATTTT
TRBV2	-	TRBJ1-6	TRBD1	CASSPDHRGSPLHF	TGTGCCAGCAGTCCCGATCACAGGGGTTCACCCCTCCACTTT
TRBV29-1	few	TRBJ2-7	-	CSVWDGYEQYF	TGCAGCGTCTGGGACGGGTACGAGCAGTACTTC
TRBV5-1	few	TRBJ1-2	-	CASSISQANYGYTF	TGCGCCAGCAGCATATCACAGGCAAACTATGGCTACACCTTC
TRBV20-1	many	TRBJ2-4	-	CSASPRVGIQYF	TGCAGTGCTAGCCCCAGGGTTGGCATTCAGTACTTC
TRBV4-2	many	TRBJ1-3	-	CASSRSGRSSGNTIYF	TGTGCCAGCAGCCGGAGCGGACGTTCCTCTGGAAACACCATATATTTT
TRBV9	few	TRBJ2-1	-	CASSVGDMGSNEQFF	TGTGCCAGCAGCGTAGGGGACATGGGATCCAATGAGCAGTTCTTC
TRBV5-1	few	TRBJ2-7	-	CASSLVAGSPREQYF	TGCGCCAGCAGCTTGGTCGCGGGGAGCCCTAGAGAGCAGTACTTC
TRBV27	-	TRBJ2-1	TRBD1	CASSFLGGDEQFF	TGTGCCAGCAGTTTCCTAGGGGGCGATGAGCAGTTCTTC
TRBV9	-	TRBJ2-1	-	CASSVDEQFF	TGTGCCAGCAGCGTAGATGAGCAGTTCTTC
TRBV7-2	few	TRBJ2-1	TRBD2	CASSLRGGAMGEQFF	TGTGCCAGCAGCTTACGCGGGGGGGCCATGGGTGAGCAGTTCTTC
TRBV20-1	many	TRBJ1-1	TRBD1	CSAREGAYTEAFF	TGCAGTGCAAGAGAGGGGGCGTACACTGAAGCTTTCTTT
TRBV7-3	-	TRBJ2-1	-	CASSALGHDEQFF	TGTGCCAGCAGCGCTCTAGGCCACGATGAGCAGTTCTTC